Given below is one T cell receptor (beta chain) in context. In the original workflow: By means of reference gene primer amplification, nucleated cell counts were estimated. Produced via immunoSEQ multiplex PCR; TCRdb's table is partial and in-frame only. From that table come the V and J calls and clone size; the DNA was used to work out D and trimming. This repertoire shows about 94,000 clones, approximately 79% found once; its top ten account for roughly 3.9%. The data were taken from a study of blood T cell repertoires in COVID-19. Background on the study: Researchers got acute and convalescent COVID-19 samples from the United States, Italy and Spain. The cDNA or gDNA used as material had been derived from T cells, B-cell-depleted T cells, or PBMCs.

CDR1 and CDR2 (germline): MNHEY, SVGEGT. This CDR3 has 16 residues. V was pared by 5 bases and J by 6 bases, with 11 bases of the junction left unmatched. The source is a man between 65 and 80 years old with COVID-19, enrolled during active disease. The sequencing sample was made of peripheral blood. J is TRBJ1-5 and V is TRBV6-2 or TRBV6-3, with 9 bases aligning to TRBD1. The CDR3 DNA reads TGTGCCAGCAGTCCGGAGGGGACAGGGCGAGGTCAGCCCCAGCATTTT. It specifies CASSPEGTGRGQPQHF.